The rows below give T cell receptor beta chains drawn from one sample of a study of Ad26.COV2.S vaccination and SARS-CoV-2 variants. Clones were sequenced by immunoSEQ multiplex PCR, and TCRdb holds only the in-frame ones, with some missing. The sample lists about 320,000 clones, around 85% seen once, with 2% to 2.5% in the top ten. The specimen was peripheral blood, collected in a trial of Ad26.COV2.S vaccine versus placebo. All receptors come from a person aged 18-65 years who received the Ad26.COV2.S COVID-19 vaccine or a placebo. Each CDR3 is given with its conserved first and last residue. Fields, in order: J gene, clone size, V gene, D gene, CDR3 protein, CDR3 DNA. The D gene is left open where the match is weak. Clone size appears in some rows only: once, few, many, or a class for an expanded clone.

>TRBJ2-7|NA|TRBV27|TRBD1
CASSPTTGPYEQYF
TGTGCCAGCAGTCCTACGACAGGGCCCTACGAGCAGTACTTC
>TRBJ1-1|NA|TRBV6-5|TRBD1
CASTRGTGGNTEAFF
TGTGCCAGCACGAGGGGGACAGGTGGTAACACTGAAGCTTTCTTT
>TRBJ1-2|NA|TRBV28|NA
CASSFNRESYTF
TGTGCCAGCAGTTTTAACAGGGAATCCTACACCTTC
>TRBJ1-5|many|TRBV19|TRBD1
CASTTGGHQPQHF
TGTGCCAGCACCACAGGGGGCCATCAGCCCCAGCATTTT
>TRBJ2-1|NA|TRBV6-6|TRBD1
CASSYSGTGGREQFF
TGTGCCAGCAGTTACTCGGGGACAGGGGGCCGGGAGCAGTTCTTC
>TRBJ2-5|NA|TRBV28|TRBD1
CASSFDRARETQYF
TGTGCCAGCAGTTTCGACAGGGCCAGGGAGACCCAGTACTTC
>TRBJ1-6|NA|TRBV7-2|NA
CASSSRGGSYNSPLHF
TGTGCCAGCAGCTCACGCGGGGGGTCCTATAATTCACCCCTCCACTTT
>TRBJ1-1|NA|TRBV28|NA
CASSPPPPGLGTEAFF
TGTGCCAGCAGCCCACCCCCGCCGGGGCTTGGTACTGAAGCTTTCTTT
>TRBJ1-2|NA|TRBV3-1/TRBV3-2|TRBD1
CASSQWIGTGDGYTF
TGTGCCAGCAGCCAATGGATAGGGACAGGGGATGGCTACACCTTC
>TRBJ1-1|NA|TRBV9|NA
CASSTSPGINTEAFF
TGTGCCAGCAGCACCTCCCCCGGTATAAACACTGAAGCTTTCTTT
>TRBJ2-5|NA|TRBV3-1/TRBV3-2|TRBD1
CASSQNRGEETQYF
TGTGCCAGCAGCCAAAACAGGGGTGAAGAGACCCAGTACTTC
>TRBJ2-7|NA|TRBV5-1|TRBD1
CASSIQGTSYEQYF
TGCGCCAGCAGCATACAGGGGACGAGCTACGAGCAGTACTTC
>TRBJ1-1|NA|TRBV11-3|NA
CASSLGGDGEAFF
TGTGCCAGCAGCTTAGGAGGGGATGGTGAAGCTTTCTTT
>TRBJ2-5|NA|TRBV3-1/TRBV3-2|TRBD2
CASSQGFSFGRETSVSETQYF
TGTGCCAGCAGCCAAGGGTTTTCATTCGGTCGGGAGACTAGCGTTTCGGAGACCCAGTACTTC
>TRBJ2-1|NA|TRBV28|TRBD1
CASSPGQEYNEQFF
TGTGCCAGCAGCCCCGGACAGGAGTACAATGAGCAGTTCTTC
>TRBJ2-7|once|TRBV29-1|NA
CSVEDRAPTYEQYF
TGCAGCGTTGAAGATCGGGCACCTACCTACGAGCAGTACTTC
>TRBJ2-7|NA|TRBV9|TRBD1
CASSRRDRGSIGEQYF
TGTGCCAGCAGCAGGCGGGACAGGGGCTCCATCGGCGAGCAGTACTTC
>TRBJ1-2|NA|TRBV27|NA
CASDRDGTRNYGYTF
TGTGCCAGCGACCGCGACGGGACGCGGAACTATGGCTACACCTTC
>TRBJ2-7|NA|TRBV21-1|NA
CASYPHRWREQYF
TGTGCCAGCTACCCGCACAGGTGGCGCGAGCAGTACTTC
>TRBJ1-6|NA|TRBV7-2|NA
CASSSGIENSPLHF
TGTGCCAGCAGCTCGGGGATCGAGAATTCACCCCTCCACTTT
>TRBJ2-2|NA|TRBV27|NA
CASSLQGIESGELFF
TGTGCCAGCAGTTTACAGGGAATAGAGTCCGGGGAGCTGTTTTTT
>TRBJ2-1|NA|TRBV7-2|NA
CASSLPPAPEQFF
TGTGCCAGCAGCTTACCCCCTGCGCCAGAGCAGTTCTTC